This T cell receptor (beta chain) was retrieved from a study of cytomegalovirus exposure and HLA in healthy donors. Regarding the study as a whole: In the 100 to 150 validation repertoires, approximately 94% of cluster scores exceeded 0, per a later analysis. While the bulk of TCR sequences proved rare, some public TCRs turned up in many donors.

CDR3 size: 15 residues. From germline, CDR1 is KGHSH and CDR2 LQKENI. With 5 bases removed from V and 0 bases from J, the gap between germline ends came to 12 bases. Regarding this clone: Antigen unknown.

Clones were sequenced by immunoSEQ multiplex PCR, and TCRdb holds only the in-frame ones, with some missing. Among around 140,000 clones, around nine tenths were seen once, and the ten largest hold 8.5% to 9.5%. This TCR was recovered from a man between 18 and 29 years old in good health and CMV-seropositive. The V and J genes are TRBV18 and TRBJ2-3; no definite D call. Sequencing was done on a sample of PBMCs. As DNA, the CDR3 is TGTGCCAGCTCATTTCAGGTGCCCAGCACAGATACGCAGTATTTT. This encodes CASSFQVPSTDTQYF.